This section outlines one TCR beta chain sequence together with its context. This clonotype appeared many times. The specificity of this receptor is unknown. No clone much larger than this one lies a single base away; base qualities are absent. The library was built by means of 5' RACE. Data came from an Illumina HiSeq 2500. A second PCR of roughly 7 to 12 cycles was run with a J-beta primer mix and a sample-barcoded 5' primer. A unique molecular identifier was introduced onto each TCR beta cDNA molecule by a template-switch 5' adaptor carrying 12 random nucleotides. Each sample yielded at least 2.5 million CDR3-containing paired-end reads. The Mint cDNA synthesis kit, primed by a TRBC-specific oligonucleotide, was used to synthesize first-strand cDNA from all RNA. All cDNA was treated with uracil-DNA glycosylase and then went through a first 18-cycle PCR with the universal primers M1SS and BC2_uni_R. The published analysis was carried out like this. For normalization, 1 million high-quality reads were randomly selected from each sample, with every read carrying a distinct molecular identifier. Instead of being binned into consensus sequences, reads with shared molecular identifiers were discarded. MiTCR, set to a Q25 quality threshold and the strictest error-elimination algorithm, was used for CDR3 identification, clonotype clustering and error correction. Lower-bound total TCR beta diversity was estimated with a nonparametric unseen species model using Euler transformation. The public reads were reanalyzed by TCRdb: fastp trimming at Q25, MiXCR alignment, in-frame beta chains only. Entries that share a CDR3 protein sequence are merged under the most common genes and DNA. The authors' filters were not applied to this entry. The sample yields hundreds of thousands of distinct CDR3 sequences; about 28% were counted once. Roughly 17% of the sample is in the top ten clones.

CDR1 is given as SGHTA and CDR2 as FQGNSA, both from the germline V gene. The junction shows trimming of 5 bases on V and 4 bases on J, and the gene matches do not reach 6 bases of it. The CDR3 measures 15 amino acids from cysteine to phenylalanine. Only CDR3 DNA remains: 45 bases, in frame from the first base. This entry belongs to a study of blood T cells in healthy people across ages (dated by TCRdb to about 2015). Regarding the research as a whole: In model experiments, roughly one uniquely barcoded TCR beta cDNA molecule per two T cells was captured by template switching. To track age-related changes in TCR beta repertoire diversity, the study relied on deep sequencing normalized with unique cDNA molecular identifiers. To avoid experimental bias, donors of different ages were distributed randomly across sequencing lanes. For two donors (one aged 18 to 30 and one aged 80 or older), the study analyzed two additional independent replicas of 1 million unique cDNA reads from the same blood draw. The donors were split into four age groups: young (average 16 years), middle-aged (about 40), aged (around 67) and long-lived (82).

The donors were under 40 Caucasian individuals from Russia, aged 6 to 90 years, who were systemically healthy. Ten milliliters of peripheral blood were drawn from each donor into EDTA-treated Vacutainer tubes. PBMCs were isolated by Ficoll-Paque density-gradient centrifugation, with at least 6.5 million obtained per sample. Trizol reagent was used to extract total RNA from PBMCs, with at least 5 micrograms per sample. Naive CD45RAhigh/CD27high T cell percentages were measured by flow cytometry on a PBMC aliquot from every donor. What the study reported, not specific to this receptor: A strong correlation was found between observed TCR beta diversity and the percentage of naive T cells measured by flow cytometry. Estimates of total diversity based on one million sequenced T cells were considered lower bounds and underestimates. Because donor CMV infection status was unknown, age-related changes in expanded clonotypes were potentially confounded. Bulk unsorted PBMC profiling prevented conclusive comparison of naive and antigen-experienced compartments. Observed TCR beta diversity per million T cells fell roughly linearly with age, and a significant reduction was already apparent by age roughly 41. Compared with the aged group, the long-lived group had more naive CD4+ T cells, fewer expanded clones and increased TCR diversity, a pattern suggesting age selection.

Sequenced sample: blood. The rearrangement joined TRBV7-2 to TRBJ2-1, with TRBD1 matching 9 junction bases. This receptor was identified in a woman older than 75 in good health. The CDR3 in this case is CASSAQGALYNEQFF. The nucleotide sequence reads as follows: TGTGCCAGCAGCGCACAGGGGGCTTTGTACAATGAGCAGTTCTTC.